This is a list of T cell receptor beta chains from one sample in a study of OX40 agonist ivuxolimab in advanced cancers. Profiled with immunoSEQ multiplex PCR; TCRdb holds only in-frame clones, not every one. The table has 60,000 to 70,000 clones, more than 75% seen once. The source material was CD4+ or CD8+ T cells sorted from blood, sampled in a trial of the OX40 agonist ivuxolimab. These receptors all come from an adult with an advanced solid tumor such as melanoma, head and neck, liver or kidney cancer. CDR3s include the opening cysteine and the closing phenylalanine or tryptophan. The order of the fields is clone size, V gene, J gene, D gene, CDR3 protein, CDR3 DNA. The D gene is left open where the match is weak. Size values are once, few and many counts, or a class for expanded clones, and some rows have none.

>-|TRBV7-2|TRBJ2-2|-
CASSLEGGVAGELFF
TGTGCCAGCAGCTTAGAAGGAGGGGTGGCCGGGGAGCTGTTTTTT
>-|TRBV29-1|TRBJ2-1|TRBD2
CSVERAGGYNEQFF
TGCAGCGTTGAACGAGCGGGGGGGTACAATGAGCAGTTCTTC
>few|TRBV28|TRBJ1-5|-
CASSPSRAGGYSNQPQHF
TGTGCCAGCAGTCCCTCACGGGCGGGGGGCTATAGCAATCAGCCCCAGCATTTT
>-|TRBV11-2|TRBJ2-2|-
CASSPSNTGELFF
TGTGCCAGCAGCCCATCGAACACCGGGGAGCTGTTTTTT
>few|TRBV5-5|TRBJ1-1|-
CASSFQKTNTEAFF
TGTGCCAGCAGCTTCCAGAAGACGAACACTGAAGCTTTCTTT
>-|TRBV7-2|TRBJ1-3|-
CASSFAGTGNTIYF
TGTGCCAGCAGCTTTGCAGGGACAGGAAACACCATATATTTT
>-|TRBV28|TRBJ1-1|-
CASSSPREDTEAFF
TGTGCCAGCAGTTCACCACGGGAGGACACTGAAGCTTTCTTT
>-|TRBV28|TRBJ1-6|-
CASSGARALHF
TGTGCCAGCAGTGGAGCGCGCGCCCTCCACTTT
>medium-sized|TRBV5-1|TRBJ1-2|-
CASSLDRANGYTF
TGCGCCAGCAGCTTGGACAGGGCGAATGGCTACACCTTC
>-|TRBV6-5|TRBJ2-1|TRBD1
CASSQDRAPYNEQFF
TGTGCCAGCAGTCAGGACAGGGCCCCCTACAATGAGCAGTTCTTC
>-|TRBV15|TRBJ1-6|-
CATRGPRETSPLHF
TGTGCCACCAGAGGCCCACGAGAGACTTCACCCCTCCACTTT
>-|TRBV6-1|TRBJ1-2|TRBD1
CATWTGGNGDYGYTF
TGTGCCACCTGGACAGGGGGCAATGGCGACTATGGCTACACCTTC
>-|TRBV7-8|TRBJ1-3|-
CASSLVAQGKTNTIYF
TGTGCCAGCAGCTTAGTGGCTCAAGGAAAGACAAACACCATATATTTT
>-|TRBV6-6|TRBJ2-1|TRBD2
CASSSEAGVTYNEQFF
TGTGCCAGCAGTTCTGAAGCGGGAGTCACCTACAATGAGCAGTTCTTC
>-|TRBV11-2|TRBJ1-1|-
CASSQGGGGTEAFF
TGTGCCAGCAGTCAAGGGGGGGGCGGCACTGAAGCTTTCTTT
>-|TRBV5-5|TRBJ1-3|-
CASSTGLSGNTIYF
TGTGCCAGCAGTACAGGGCTCTCTGGAAACACCATATATTTT
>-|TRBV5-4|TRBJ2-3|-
CASSLVGREPDTQYF
TGTGCCAGCAGCTTGGTTGGCAGAGAACCAGATACGCAGTATTTT
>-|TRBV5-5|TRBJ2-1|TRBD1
CASSWTGESEQFF
TGTGCCAGCAGCTGGACAGGGGAGAGTGAGCAGTTCTTC
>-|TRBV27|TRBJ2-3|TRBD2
CASSSRLAGTDTQYF
TGTGCCAGCAGTTCCCGACTAGCGGGCACAGATACGCAGTATTTT
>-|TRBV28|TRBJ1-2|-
CASSAARGGYTF
TGTGCCAGCAGTGCTGCCAGGGGAGGCTACACCTTC
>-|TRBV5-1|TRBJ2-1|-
CASSPRDAEQFF
TGCGCCAGCAGCCCGCGGGACGCTGAGCAGTTCTTC
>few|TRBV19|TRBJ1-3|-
CASNRTPGNTIYF
TGTGCCAGTAATAGGACTCCTGGAAACACCATATATTTT
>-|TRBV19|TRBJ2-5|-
CASSRPQERETQYF
TGTGCCAGTAGTCGCCCCCAGGAGCGGGAGACCCAGTACTTC
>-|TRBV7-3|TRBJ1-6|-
CASSLGTTTSPLHF
TGTGCCAGCAGCTTAGGGACAACCACATCACCCCTCCACTTT
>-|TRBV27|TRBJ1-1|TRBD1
CASSLNRGSRAFF
TGTGCCAGCAGTTTAAACAGGGGCTCGAGGGCTTTCTTT
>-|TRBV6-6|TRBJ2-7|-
CASSYRDTQYEQYF
TGTGCCAGCAGTTACCGGGACACTCAATACGAGCAGTACTTC
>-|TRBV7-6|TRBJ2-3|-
CASRVHPSTDTQYF
TGTGCCAGCCGGGTCCACCCGAGCACAGATACGCAGTATTTT
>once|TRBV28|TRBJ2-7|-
CASTTNKAEQYF
TGTGCCAGCACCACAAATAAGGCCGAGCAGTACTTC
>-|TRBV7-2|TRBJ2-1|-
CASSPDGSANNEQFF
TGTGCCAGCAGCCCCGACGGGTCAGCCAACAATGAGCAGTTCTTC
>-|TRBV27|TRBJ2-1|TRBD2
CASSLTSGRGYNEQFF
TGTGCCAGCAGTTTAACTAGCGGGAGGGGATACAATGAGCAGTTCTTC
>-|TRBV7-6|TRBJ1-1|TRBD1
CASSLVPTGTAVFEAFF
TGTGCCAGCAGCCTCGTACCCACCGGGACAGCGGTTTTTGAAGCTTTCTTT
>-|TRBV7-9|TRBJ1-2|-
CASSGQSLHGYTF
TGTGCCAGCAGCGGGCAGTCCCTTCATGGCTACACCTTC
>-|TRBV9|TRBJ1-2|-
CASSVEQGYGYTF
TGTGCCAGCAGCGTAGAACAGGGCTATGGCTACACCTTC
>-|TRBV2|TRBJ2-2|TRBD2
CASSEWDYLNTGELFF
TGTGCCAGCAGTGAATGGGACTACCTAAACACCGGGGAGCTGTTTTTT
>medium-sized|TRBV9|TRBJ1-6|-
CASSVAGVGSPLHF
TGTGCCAGCAGCGTAGCCGGGGTAGGTTCACCCCTCCACTTT
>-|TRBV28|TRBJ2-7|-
CASSEPGRTLDEQYF
TGTGCCAGCAGCGAACCGGGACGGACCCTGGACGAGCAGTACTTC
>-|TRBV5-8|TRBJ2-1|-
CASSLASGVGYNEQFF
TGTGCCAGCAGCTTAGCGTCGGGAGTAGGCTACAATGAGCAGTTCTTC
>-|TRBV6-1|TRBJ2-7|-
CASSEGGDPYEQYF
TGTGCCAGCAGTGAAGGGGGGGACCCCTACGAGCAGTACTTC
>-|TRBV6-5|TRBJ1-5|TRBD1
CASSQGALQPQHF
TGTGCCAGCAGCCAGGGGGCTCTTCAGCCCCAGCATTTT
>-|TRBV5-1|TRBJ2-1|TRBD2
CASSPWTSGAEQFF
TGCGCCAGCAGCCCCTGGACTAGCGGGGCTGAGCAGTTCTTC
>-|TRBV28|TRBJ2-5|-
CASSMDIRRETQYF
TGTGCCAGCAGTATGGACATTCGGAGAGAGACCCAGTACTTC
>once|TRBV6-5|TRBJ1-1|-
CASSYDGGTEAFF
TGTGCCAGCAGTTACGACGGGGGGACTGAAGCTTTCTTT
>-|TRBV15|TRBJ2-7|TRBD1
CATSDPGQPPYEQYF
TGTGCCACCAGCGACCCGGGACAGCCACCCTACGAGCAGTACTTC
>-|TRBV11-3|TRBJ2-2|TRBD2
CASSLGGGQFAGELFF
TGTGCCAGCAGCTTAGGCGGGGGGCAGTTCGCCGGGGAGCTGTTTTTT
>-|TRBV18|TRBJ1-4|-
CASSPLPSSASDEKLFF
TGTGCCAGCTCACCATTACCCTCATCGGCTTCTGATGAAAAACTGTTTTTT
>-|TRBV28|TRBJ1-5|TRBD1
CASSWGQGSTQPQHF
TGTGCCAGCAGCTGGGGACAGGGGTCGACTCAGCCCCAGCATTTT